This entry lists 26 T cell receptor beta chains sequenced from one sample in a study of CD8 T cells in ankylosing spondylitis (dated by TCRdb to about 2017). Study-wide conclusions, independent of this receptor: A TCR beta motif made up of eight highly homologous amino acid variants appeared to be characteristic of blood from ankylosing spondylitis patients.

The protocol used for the library was 5' RACE. Sequencing used an Illumina HiSeq 2500. The public reads were reanalyzed by TCRdb: fastp trimming at Q25, MiXCR alignment, in-frame beta chains only. Identical CDR3 proteins give one entry, which carries the most common genes and DNA. Across this sample there are around 890,000 distinct CDR3 sequences, with roughly 12% seen only once. Of the sample, roughly 0.51% is held by the ten largest clones. Their antigens remain unidentified. Source material: blood, either unsorted or a sorted T cell fraction (not recorded which). These receptor sequences come from a male donor with ankylosing spondylitis.

This rearrangement joins TRBV7-2 to TRBJ1-4; D is perhaps TRBD1 (6 bases). The CDR3 has 15 amino acids. Per the germline V gene, CDR1 is SGHTA and CDR2 is FQGNSA. V shed 2 bases and J shed 7 bases, with 14 bases lying between them. CDR3 region: CASSLSGTTGEKLFF. The CDR3 DNA sequence: TGTGCCAGCAGCTTATCTGGGACAACCGGTGAAAAACTGTTTTTT.

This clonotype was seen only a few times. J is TRBJ2-1 and V is TRBV11-2, with D possibly being TRBD1 or TRBD2 (5 bases each). This CDR3 region has 15 residues. V was cut by 5 bases and J by 7 bases, with 18 bases left in between. Per germline, CDR1 SGHAT and CDR2 FQNNGV. In DNA form, the CDR3 reads TGTGCCAGCAGCCCCAGAGGGACCCGGCGGAATGAGCAGTTCTTC. Protein sequence: CASSPRGTRRNEQFF.

J is TRBJ2-6 and V is TRBV5-5; D uncertain. This CDR3 is built from 14 residues. The germline V gene has CDR1 SGHKS and CDR2 YYEKEE (reference sequence). V lost 4 bases and J 2 bases, leaving 7 bases between the germline ends. DNA of the CDR3: TGTGCCAGCAGCATCAACCCTGGGGCCAACGTCCTGACTTTC. Its protein product is CASSINPGANVLTF.

The V gene is TRBV24-1, the J gene TRBJ2-7; perhaps TRBD2 as D (5 bases). Germline values: CDR1 KGHDR, CDR2 SFDVKD. The CDR3 runs 14 residues. V was shortened by 7 bases and J by 3 bases, with 15 bases between the two germline ends. CDR3 nucleotides: TGTGCCACCAGCCTCACGGGGAGAGGCTACGAGCAGTACTTC. It specifies CATSLTGRGYEQYF.

The chain couples TRBV4-2 to TRBJ2-7, with 9 bases lining up with TRBD2. The CDR3 is 17 amino acids. J gave up 5 bases and V 4 bases, and 15 bases lay outside the gene matches. Germline CDR1 reads LGHNA; CDR2 reads YNFKEQ. The CDR3 DNA is TGTGCCAGCAGCCCAGGGCGACTAGCGGTAGGGGTCGACGAGCAGTACTTC. This codes for CASSPGRLAVGVDEQYF.

This clonotype was observed a few times. V and J are TRBV20-1 and TRBJ2-1; possible D gene TRBD2, 6 bases. The CDR3 spans 16 residues. Trimming pared 5 bases from V and 1 base from J, leaving 18 bases between. Germline lookup yields CDR1 DFQATT and CDR2 SNEGSKA (reference sequence). The CDR3 nucleotides read TGCAGTGCTCCAACGGCTCTAGCGCGGTCCTACAATGAGCAGTTCTTC. It encodes CSAPTALARSYNEQFF.

The chain is built from TRBV6-5 and TRBJ2-2; TRBD2 agrees at 11 bases. The CDR3 length is 17 residues. Germline trimming cut 3 bases from V and 7 bases from J; bases unmatched to any gene: 10. In germline, CDR1 is MNHEY, CDR2 SVGAGI. DNA of the CDR3: TGTGCCAGCAGTTATAGCCCCACTAGCGGGAGTAACGGGGAGCTGTTTTTT. It is translated as CASSYSPTSGSNGELFF.

This clonotype was counted many times. The J gene is TRBJ2-5, the V gene TRBV7-2, with 8 nucleotides matching TRBD2. This CDR3 is built from 15 residues. V was clipped by 6 bases and J by 4 bases; unmatched bases: 10. In germline, CDR1 is SGHTA, CDR2 FQGNSA. The CDR3 sequence: CASSHVSGVRETQYF. The CDR3, as DNA: TGTGCCAGCAGTCATGTTAGCGGGGTCCGAGAGACCCAGTACTTC.

This clonotype was seen only a few times. The chain recombines TRBV20-1 with TRBJ1-6; D not resolved. This CDR3 comprises 15 residues. Trimming cost V 5 bases and J 0 bases, with 11 bases left between them. CDR1 is DFQATT, CDR2 SNEGSKA, per germline (reference sequence). DNA of the CDR3: TGCAGTGCTTTCGATCCGAGCTCCTATAATTCACCCCTCCACTTT. It is translated as CSAFDPSSYNSPLHF.

This chain links TRBV7-2 with TRBJ1-6, with D possibly TRBD1 on 6 matching bases. This CDR3 comprises 15 residues. Per germline, CDR1 SGHTA and CDR2 FQGNSA. V was trimmed by 1 base and J by 9 bases, leaving 13 bases between them. The CDR3 DNA reads TGTGCCAGCAGCTTAGAGGCAGGGGTGGTTTCACCCCTCCACTTT. Encoded protein: CASSLEAGVVSPLHF. The full variable domain, in which reference TRBV7-2 and TRBJ1-6 provide the parts outside the CDR3, is GAGVSQSPSNKVTEKGKDVELRCDPISGHTALYWYRQSLGQGLEFLIYFQGNSAPDKSGLPSDRFSAERTGGSVSTLTIQRTQQEDSAVYLCASSLEAGVVSPLHFGNGTRLTVT.

J is TRBJ2-1 and V is TRBV20-1, with 7 bases fitting TRBD2. V dropped 5 bases and J dropped 10; count of bases not matched to a gene: 17. There are 15 residues in the CDR3. Per germline, CDR1 DFQATT and CDR2 SNEGSKA (reference sequence). CDR3 nucleotide sequence: TGCAGTGCTCGAGTATGGGGGACTGGGAGGGGAGAGCAGTTCTTC. It encodes CSARVWGTGRGEQFF.

This clonotype was observed many times. The chain links TRBV5-6 to TRBJ1-5; D remains unclear. This CDR3 has 13 residues. Germline CDR1 reads SGHDT; CDR2 reads YYEEEE. Trimming cost V 2 bases and J 11 bases, with 14 bases left between them. CDR3 loop: CASSFGNSPAQHF. As DNA, the CDR3 is TGTGCCAGCAGCTTCGGTAACAGTCCAGCCCAGCATTTT. The whole variable domain, remainder taken from reference TRBV5-6 and TRBJ1-5, is DAGVTQSPTHLIKTRGQQVTLRCSPKSGHDTVSWYQQALGQGPQFIFQYYEEEERQRGNFPDRFSGHQFPNYSSELNVNALLLGDSALYLCASSFGNSPAQHFGDGTRLSIL.

The chain links TRBV7-8 to TRBJ1-4, with D maybe TRBD1 (5 bases). CDR1 SGHVS and CDR2 FQNEAQ come from the germline V gene. The CDR3 consists of 14 residues. Trimming removed 3 bases at V and 10 bases at J, with 15 bases between. The CDR3 protein is CASSLAGTGGKLFF. The CDR3 DNA reads as TGTGCCAGCAGCTTGGCGGGTACAGGAGGAAAACTGTTTTTT.

A few counts support this clonotype. The chain is built from TRBV7-8 and TRBJ1-1; D possibly corresponds to TRBD1 (5 bases). The length of the CDR3 is 16 residues. Trimming took 5 bases from V and 0 from J, leaving 16 bases between them. CDR1 is SGHVS and CDR2 is FQNEAQ in the germline V gene. The CDR3 region is CASSPRRGDLNTEAFF. The CDR3, as DNA: TGTGCCAGCAGCCCCCGGCGCGGGGACCTGAACACTGAAGCTTTCTTT. The full variable domain, in which reference TRBV7-8 and TRBJ1-1 provide the parts outside the CDR3, is GAGVSQSPRYKVAKRGQDVALRCDPISGHVSLFWYQQALGQGPEFLTYFQNEAQLDKSGLPSDRFFAERPEGSVSTLKIQRTQQEDSAVYLCASSPRRGDLNTEAFFGQGTRLTVV.

In this sample, this clonotype turned up many times. Compared with germline, one end of the junction differs, possibly owing to a read error. The chain carries TRBV9 and TRBJ1-1; no clear D gene. Germline values: CDR1 SGDLS, CDR2 YYNGEE. The CDR3 extends over 13 amino acids. CDR3 nucleotides: TGCGCCAGCAGCGTAGGCGCGAACACTGAAGCTTTCTTT. This translates into CASSVGANTEAFF.

Worth noting for this clonotype: Possible read error: a much larger clone is one base away. This sequence joins TRBV20-1 and TRBJ2-1; D is perhaps TRBD2 (7 bases). CDR3 length: 17 residues. The germline CDR1 and CDR2 sequences are DFQATT and SNEGSKA (reference sequence). CDR3 loop: CCVGGVRGYSSYNEQFF. CDR3 DNA sequence: TGCTGTGTTGGGGGGGTTAGGGGGTACAGCTCCTACAATGAGCAGTTCTTC.

In this sample, this clonotype turned up many times. CDR3 sequence: CASSINLAGGYNEQFF. Here the CDR3 DNA reads TGTGCCAGCAGTATTAACCTAGCGGGGGGATACAATGAGCAGTTCTTC. The chain is built from TRBV27 and TRBJ2-1, with 11 bases matching TRBD2. V lost 5 bases, J lost 4 bases, and 7 bases stayed unmatched. This CDR3 contains 16 residues. CDR1 is MNHEY and CDR2 is SMNVEV in the germline V gene (reference sequence).

This clonotype was detected many times. This chain links TRBV29-1 with TRBJ1-5; D gene ambiguous. Trimming cost V 4 bases and J 9 bases, with 13 bases left between them. The CDR3 runs 12 residues. Looked up from germline, CDR1 is SQVTM and CDR2 is ANQGSEA. In DNA, the CDR3 is TGCAGCGTTGTGGAGGGTCCCGGGCCCCAGCATTTT. It translates to CSVVEGPGPQHF.

This clonotype turned up a few times. This sequence joins TRBV6-4 and TRBJ1-5; D ambiguous. Between the trimmed V and J ends, which lost 2 bases and 0 bases, there was a span of 17 bases. Germline-derived CDR1 and CDR2 are MRHNA and SNTAGT. CDR3 length equals 18 residues. The CDR3 DNA sequence: TGTGCCAGCAGTGACCCGAGTTTCGATAGAGATAGCAATCAGCCCCAGCATTTT. The encoded protein is CASSDPSFDRDSNQPQHF.

The chain uses TRBV2 and TRBJ1-4; no reliable D call. V was pared by 7 bases and J by 8 bases, with 17 bases between. Germline-derived CDR1 and CDR2 are SNHLY and FYNNEI. This CDR3 region has 14 residues. CDR3 in DNA: TGTGCCAGCACGTTATTCGGGCCGGAGGAAAAACTGTTTTTT. Amino acid sequence: CASTLFGPEEKLFF.

This clonotype was detected many times. The V gene is TRBV15, the J gene TRBJ2-2; D is perhaps TRBD1 (5 bases). CDR1 LNHNV and CDR2 YYDKDF come from the germline V gene (reference sequence). The CDR3 contains 18 residues. The V end lost 0 bases, the J end lost 0 bases, and 14 bases lay between the germline ends. CDR3: CATSRDRVGETNTGELFF. The CDR3 bases are TGTGCCACCAGCAGAGATCGGGTAGGGGAAACGAACACCGGGGAGCTGTTTTTT.

This clonotype has a handful of counts. This chain connects TRBV4-3 to TRBJ2-7, with unresolved D. CDR1 and CDR2 from the germline V gene are LGHNA and YSLEER. V was cut by 1 base and J by 4 bases, with 11 bases left in between. The CDR3 is 14 residues long. This chain's CDR3 is CASSQALGSYEQYF. In nucleotides, the CDR3 is TGCGCCAGCAGCCAAGCCTTGGGGTCTTACGAGCAGTACTTC.

This clonotype was detected many times. The chain joins TRBV12-3 or TRBV12-4 to TRBJ2-1, with a possible D match to TRBD2 (6 bases). This CDR3 has 17 amino acids. Trimming stripped 6 bases from V and 0 bases from J, with 18 bases between. Written as DNA, the CDR3 is TGTGCCAGCAGGCGCGCCACTAGCAGAGCCTCCTACAATGAGCAGTTCTTC. Amino acids: CASRRATSRASYNEQFF.

The V gene is TRBV5-6, the J gene TRBJ2-2; 8 bases are shared with TRBD1. Trimming at V came to 2 bases and at J to 3 bases, leaving 3 bases not matched to a gene. Looked up from germline, CDR1 is SGHDT and CDR2 is YYEEEE. CDR3 length: 15 amino acids. The CDR3 DNA reads as TGTGCCAGCAGCTTTTGGACAGGGCACACCGGGGAGCTGTTTTTT. Protein product: CASSFWTGHTGELFF.

The chain links TRBV4-2 to TRBJ1-2; D is possibly TRBD1 (5 bases). Germline V CDR1 and CDR2: LGHNA, YNFKEQ. Trimming left V 1 base short and J 0 bases short, with 12 bases between. The CDR3 covers 16 residues. The DNA for the CDR3 is TGTGCCAGCAGCCAAGTTGCATCGGGGGCTAACTATGGCTACACCTTC. This encodes CASSQVASGANYGYTF.

This clonotype showed up many times. The rearrangement joins TRBV20-1 to TRBJ2-3; 7 nucleotides align to TRBD2. The CDR3 loop spans 15 amino acids. Germline lookup yields CDR1 DFQATT and CDR2 SNEGSKA (reference sequence). V lost 0 bases, J lost 2 bases, and 5 bases stayed unmatched. The CDR3 DNA sequence: TGCAGTGCTAGAGATGCGGGGGTGGTCACAGATACGCAGTATTTT. Its translation is CSARDAGVVTDTQYF.